These 25 T cell receptor beta chains originate from one sample sequenced in a study of control samples from healthy donors and cancer patients. The assay was immunoSEQ multiplex PCR, and TCRdb's table has in-frame clones only and misses some. The sample lists about 100,000 clones, about 89% seen once, with about 7.8% in the top ten. Sequencing input: blood. Every receptor here comes from a man aged 30-40 years in good health.

CDR3 sequence (DNA): TGCGCCAGCAGCCGGGACGGACTTAATGAAAAACTGTTTTTT. Translation: CASSRDGLNEKLFF. The chain links TRBV5-1 to TRBJ1-4, with TRBD1 as a possible D gene (5 bases). The germline V gene has CDR1 SGHRS and CDR2 YFSETQ. This CDR3 is 14 amino acids long. V was shortened by 4 bases and J by 4 bases, with 11 bases between the two germline ends.

The chain joins TRBV2 to TRBJ2-1; TRBD2 aligns across 7 bases. This CDR3 has 14 amino acids. CDR1 and CDR2 (germline): SNHLY, FYNNEI. After removal of 1 base from V and 4 bases from J, the junction contained 1 base not matched to a gene. CDR3: CASSEGTRYNEQFF. CDR3 DNA sequence: TGTGCCAGCAGTGAAGGGACTAGATACAATGAGCAGTTCTTC.

The chain carries TRBV5-1 and TRBJ1-1; D remains unclear. With 4 bases removed from V and 0 bases from J, the gap between germline ends came to 13 bases. The CDR3 loop spans 15 amino acids. The germline V gene has CDR1 SGHRS and CDR2 YFSETQ. CDR3 DNA: TGCGCCAGCAGCGATGGACGGAAACTGAACACTGAAGCTTTCTTT. Protein: CASSDGRKLNTEAFF.

V and J are TRBV5-4 and TRBJ1-1, with a possible D match to TRBD1 (5 bases). V lost 4 bases and J 1 base, leaving 14 bases between the germline ends. The V gene's germline CDR1 is SGHNT and CDR2 YYREEE (reference sequence). CDR3 length equals 15 residues. As DNA, the CDR3 is TGTGCCAGCAGCCCCGGATTTGGGGGGAACACTGAAGCTTTCTTT. Amino acid sequence: CASSPGFGGNTEAFF. Full variable domain (missing parts from reference TRBV5-4 and TRBJ1-1): ETGVTQSPTHLIKTRGQQVTLRCSSQSGHNTVSWYQQALGQGPQFIFQYYREEENGRGNFPPRFSGLQFPNYSSELNVNALELDDSALYLCASSPGFGGNTEAFFGQGTRLTVV.

J is TRBJ2-5 and V is TRBV30, with D possibly TRBD1 on 5 matching bases. Germline V gives CDR1 GTSNPN, CDR2 SVGIG (reference sequence). V gave up 6 bases and J gave up 1 base, with 9 bases separating them. CDR3 length equals 12 residues. Written as DNA, the CDR3 is TGTGCCTGCCAGACAGCCCAAGAGACCCAGTACTTC. It yields the protein CACQTAQETQYF. The variable domain in full, completed from reference TRBV30 and TRBJ2-5, reads SQTIHQWPATLVQPVGSPLSLECTVEGTSNPNLYWYRQAAGRGLQLLFYSVGIGQISSEVPQNLSASRPQDRQFILSSKKLLLSDSGFYLCACQTAQETQYFGPGTRLLVL.

The chain joins TRBV2 to TRBJ2-7; D may correspond to TRBD1 or TRBD2 (6 bases each). The CDR3 extends over 13 amino acids. V lost 1 base and J lost 6, with 10 bases in between. Germline lookup yields CDR1 SNHLY and CDR2 FYNNEI. The DNA of the CDR3 is TGTGCCAGCAGTGAAGAACGGGGGCGCGAGCAGTACGTC. Translation: CASSEERGREQYV.

The chain joins TRBV14 to TRBJ2-6; no definite D call. V was shortened by 4 bases and J by 3 bases, with 16 bases between the two germline ends. The CDR3 is 17 residues long. Germline loops: CDR1 SGHDN, CDR2 FVKESK. The CDR3 DNA reads as TGTGCCAGCAGCCCAAGGTCGACCAGTAGTGGGGCCAACGTCCTGACTTTC. Protein: CASSPRSTSSGANVLTF.

The chain carries TRBV6-4 and TRBJ2-3; D gene uncertain. Germline loops: CDR1 MRHNA, CDR2 SNTAGT. The germline V and J ends were trimmed by 8 bases and 0 bases, with 15 bases remaining between them. The CDR3 consists of 15 residues. The CDR3 is CASGQDFQSTDTQYF. The CDR3 DNA follows: TGTGCCAGCGGTCAGGATTTCCAAAGCACAGATACGCAGTATTTT.

The chain employs TRBV2 and TRBJ1-5, with D hard to call. The CDR3 is 15 amino acids. V was cut by 7 bases and J by 0 bases, with 13 bases left in between. Germline V lookup: CDR1 SNHLY, CDR2 FYNNEI. The CDR3 bases are TGTGCCAGCAAAAGAGACGGCTATAGCAATCAGCCCCAGCATTTT. Translating gives CASKRDGYSNQPQHF.

V gene TRBV6-4 combines with J gene TRBJ1-1; 7 bases map to TRBD1. The CDR3 consists of 17 residues. V dropped 0 bases and J dropped 3; count of bases not matched to a gene: 10. Germline-derived CDR1 and CDR2 are MRHNA and SNTAGT. In nucleotides, the CDR3 is TGTGCCAGCAGTGACTCGAGACAACAGGGGAGGCACACTGAAGCTTTCTTT. It encodes CASSDSRQQGRHTEAFF.

This sequence joins TRBV5-4 and TRBJ1-2; 9 positions agree with TRBD1. Trimming removed 3 bases from V and 4 bases from J; junction bases left unmatched: 7. CDR3 length: 15 amino acids. Germline CDR1 SGHNT, CDR2 YYREEE (reference sequence). The CDR3 protein is CASSSLADRGYGYTF. The CDR3 bases are TGTGCCAGCAGCTCCTTGGCGGACAGGGGCTATGGCTACACCTTC.

V gene TRBV7-2 combines with J gene TRBJ2-2, with 7 bases that match TRBD2. The CDR3 consists of 15 residues. V dropped 2 bases and J dropped 1; count of bases not matched to a gene: 1. CDR1 SGHTA and CDR2 FQGNSA come from the germline V gene. The CDR3 reads CASSLIAGNTGELFF. Here the CDR3 DNA reads TGTGCCAGCAGCTTAATAGCGGGGAACACCGGGGAGCTGTTTTTT.

This sequence joins TRBV10-3 and TRBJ2-1; TRBD1 is a possible D gene (5 bases). CDR3 size: 15 residues. V dropped 3 bases and J dropped 2 bases, with 11 bases sitting between them. Germline CDR1 is ENHRY and CDR2 is SYGVKD. CDR3 DNA sequence: TGTGCCATCAGTGATCAGGGTGGCGCCTACAATGAGCAGTTCTTC. Protein sequence: CAISDQGGAYNEQFF.

The V and J genes are TRBV5-1 and TRBJ2-3; TRBD2 is a possible D gene (5 bases). CDR1 is SGHRS, CDR2 YFSETQ, per germline. V lost 1 base to trimming and J lost 5 bases, with 14 bases between them. The CDR3 extends over 15 amino acids. This chain's CDR3 is CASSLSGKEIDTQYF. In DNA, the CDR3 is TGCGCCAGCAGCTTGTCCGGGAAGGAAATAGATACGCAGTATTTT. The whole variable domain, remainder taken from reference TRBV5-1 and TRBJ2-3, is KAGVTQTPRYLIKTRGQQVTLSCSPISGHRSVSWYQQTPGQGLQFLFEYFSETQRNKGNFPGRFSGRQFSNSRSEMNVSTLELGDSALYLCASSLSGKEIDTQYFGPGTRLTVL.

The genes are TRBV4-3 and TRBJ2-7; no clear D. V lost 1 base and J 6 bases, leaving 13 bases between the germline ends. The CDR3 has 14 residues. From germline, CDR1 is LGHNA and CDR2 YSLEER. The CDR3 here is CASSQGSFQPEQYF. DNA for the CDR3: TGCGCCAGCAGCCAAGGTAGTTTTCAACCCGAGCAGTACTTC.

The chain has TRBV5-4 and TRBJ1-5, with a tentative D call TRBD1 (6 bases). The CDR3 sequence is 15 residues long. The V end lost 0 bases, the J end lost 4 bases, and 11 bases lay between the germline ends. CDR1 and CDR2 (germline): SGHNT, YYREEE (reference sequence). The CDR3 sequence is CASSLVVRGNQPQHF. The CDR3, as DNA: TGTGCCAGCAGCTTGGTTGTTAGGGGGAATCAGCCCCAGCATTTT.

The V gene is TRBV10-1, the J gene TRBJ2-4, with TRBD1 matching 7 bases. Germline V gene lookup returns CDR1 WNHNN and CDR2 SYGVQD (reference sequence). CDR3 size: 15 residues. Trimming took 3 bases from V and 7 from J; bases not matched to a gene: 9. The CDR3 spells CASSDRTGLSNIQYF. CDR3 DNA sequence: TGCGCCAGCAGTGACAGGACAGGTCTTTCGAACATTCAGTACTTC.

J is TRBJ2-5 and V is TRBV7-2; 8 bases fit TRBD2. Germline V lookup: CDR1 SGHTA, CDR2 FQGNSA. V lost 2 bases and J lost 2; bases outside the gene matches: 4. This CDR3 region has 15 residues. For the CDR3, the DNA is TGTGCCAGCAGCTTAAGTAGCGGGAAACAAGAGACCCAGTACTTC. Translation gives CASSLSSGKQETQYF. Supplemented by reference TRBV7-2 and TRBJ2-5, the full variable domain reads GAGVSQSPSNKVTEKGKDVELRCDPISGHTALYWYRQSLGQGLEFLIYFQGNSAPDKSGLPSDRFSAERTGGSVSTLTIQRTQQEDSAVYLCASSLSSGKQETQYFGPGTRLLVL.

The chain employs TRBV29-1 and TRBJ2-1, with 7 bases that match TRBD1. Germline trimming cut 6 bases from V and 8 bases from J; bases unmatched to any gene: 7. Germline loops: CDR1 SQVTM, CDR2 ANQGSEA. The CDR3 consists of 12 residues. The CDR3 DNA follows: TGCAGCGTAGCGACAGGGTTCGATGAGCAGTTCTTC. As protein: CSVATGFDEQFF.

The J gene is TRBJ1-4, the V gene TRBV12-3 or TRBV12-4; D ambiguous. The V end lost 3 bases, the J end lost 5 bases, and 7 bases lay between the germline ends. The CDR3 extends over 13 amino acids. The CDR3 DNA is TGTGCCAGCAGTTTCGGAGGGAATGAAAAACTGTTTTTT. It is translated as CASSFGGNEKLFF.

Only one count was recorded for this clone. The chain couples TRBV5-6 to TRBJ2-5, with D uncertain. Germline V gene sequence: CDR1 SGHDT, CDR2 YYEEEE. V lost 2 bases, J lost 5 bases, and 4 bases lay in between. The length of the CDR3 is 11 residues. This CDR3 is CASSFSETQYF. CDR3 nucleotides: TGTGCCAGCAGCTTTTCGGAGACCCAGTACTTC.

The chain combines TRBV5-5 with TRBJ1-6; possibly TRBD1 for D (6 bases). Trimming left V 5 bases short and J 13 bases short, with 19 bases between. The germline V gene encodes CDR1 SGHKS and CDR2 YYEKEE (reference sequence). The CDR3 contains 14 residues. The CDR3 reads CASSSGDPQAPLHF. In nucleotides, the CDR3 is TGTGCCAGCAGTTCAGGGGATCCGCAGGCGCCCCTCCACTTT.

This clone was found once. One end of the junction does not line up with germline, which may come from a read error. The chain joins TRBV19 to TRBJ2-3; maybe TRBD1 (7 bases). CDR1 LNHDA and CDR2 SQIVND come from the germline V gene (reference sequence). The CDR3 length is 13 residues. Here the CDR3 reads CASSIVGGTVGNF. The CDR3 nucleotides are TGTGCCAGTAGTATCGTAGGGGGGACAGTGGGTAATTTT.

This clone has a handful of counts. The gene calls are TRBV4-1 and TRBJ2-2; tentatively, D is TRBD2 (5 bases). Germline V gives CDR1 MGHRA, CDR2 YSYEKL. This CDR3 is built from 16 residues. V was trimmed by 3 bases and J by 4 bases, leaving 15 bases between them. This CDR3 reads CASSHLSGVSTGELFF. CDR3 DNA: TGCGCCAGCAGCCACCTCTCCGGGGTCTCCACCGGGGAGCTGTTTTTT.

J is TRBJ1-2 and V is TRBV6-6; the D is unclear. Germline lookup yields CDR1 MNHNY and CDR2 SVGAGI (reference sequence). The CDR3 spans 11 residues. V gave up 5 bases and J gave up 5 bases, with 6 bases separating them. The CDR3 sequence: CASSLLYGYTF. The CDR3 DNA reads as TGTGCCAGCAGTCTTTTATATGGCTACACCTTC.